This TCR beta chain emerged from a study of blood T cell repertoires in COVID-19. Some clones are missing from TCRdb's copy, which holds only in-frame ones; the method was immunoSEQ multiplex PCR. The data hold hundreds of thousands of clones, with around 87% observed a single time. Only one count was recorded for this clone. This TCR was recovered from a middle-aged woman with COVID-19, enrolled during active disease. Material: peripheral blood.

The CDR3 nucleotides read TGTGCCAGCAGTTACGACAGAGCCAAAAACATTCAGTACTTC. Translating it yields CASSYDRAKNIQYF. The rearrangement uses TRBV6-5 and TRBJ2-4; D may be TRBD1 (5 bases). Germline V gene lookup returns CDR1 MNHEY and CDR2 SVGAGI. V lost 2 bases and J lost 0, with 5 bases in between. The CDR3 has 14 residues.